Shown below are 11 T cell receptor beta chains from a single sample sequenced in a study of radiation and T cells in renal cell carcinoma (dated by TCRdb to about 2020). Receptors were amplified or captured by the immunoSEQ multiplex PCR assay. The source is immuneACCESS, and TCRdb retained only in-frame sequences with V and J called. Part of the clones is not carried over; for the studies checked, unresolved V genes explain less than half of this, and the remainder is unexplained. This sample holds roughly 4,000 clones; roughly 80% were observed only once. The ten largest clones capture 7.7% of the sample. Sample time point, as interpreted from the label and publication: tumor resected at nephrectomy. Sample treatment or condition, as interpreted from the label and publication: treatment-naive control, cytoreductive nephrectomy. This material consisted of tumor tissue, taken from a patient whose treatment was nephrectomy without radiotherapy. The source of these receptors is a man between 45 and 60 years old with renal cell carcinoma.

Only a few counts were recorded for this clone. The limits of the CDR3 on the DNA are not certain, so only TCRdb's listed CDR3 is given. This chain connects TRBV27 to TRBJ1-2; the DNA was not compared with TRBD1, the D call given in the table. Germline lookup yields CDR1 MNHEY and CDR2 SMNVEV (reference sequence). Both ends counted, the CDR3 spans 14 residues. CDR3 in amino acids: CASSFLAGGSGYTF.

This chain's CDR3 is CASSPDTVKGYTF. DNA for the CDR3: TGTGCCAGTAGTCCGGACACCGTGAAGGGCTACACCTTC. The rearrangement links TRBV19 to TRBJ1-2; weak D call: TRBD1 (5 bases). V was trimmed by 5 bases and J by 8 bases, leaving 15 bases between them. Germline CDR1 LNHDA, CDR2 SQIVND (reference sequence). CDR3 length equals 13 residues. The full variable domain, in which reference TRBV19 and TRBJ1-2 provide the parts outside the CDR3, is DGGITQSPKYLFRKEGQNVTLSCEQNLNHDAMYWYRQDPGQGLRLIYYSQIVNDFQKGDIAEGYSVSREKKESFPLTVTSAQKNPTAFYLCASSPDTVKGYTFGSGTRLTVV.

The chain recombines TRBV25-1 with TRBJ2-7, with 7 bases that match TRBD1. The CDR3 totals 15 residues. Germline V gene sequence: CDR1 MGHDK, CDR2 SYGVNS. With V trimmed by 2 bases and J by 2 bases, 6 bases remained unmatched. CDR3 DNA: TGTGCCAGCAGTGAACTCACGACAGGGCCCTACGAGCAGTACTTC. It codes for CASSELTTGPYEQYF.

The chain employs TRBV9 and TRBJ2-1; tentative D call: TRBD1 (6 bases). The CDR3 is 15 amino acids. V was trimmed by 0 bases and J by 6 bases, leaving 13 bases between them. Germline-derived CDR1 and CDR2 are SGDLS and YYNGEE. In DNA form, the CDR3 reads TGTGCCAGCAGCGTAGGAGCAGGGGCAGGCAATGAGCAGTTCTTC. Its protein is CASSVGAGAGNEQFF.

The rearrangement uses TRBV5-6 and TRBJ1-2; D is perhaps TRBD1 (5 bases). V lost 4 bases to trimming and J lost 6 bases, with 16 bases between them. CDR1 is SGHDT and CDR2 is YYEEEE in the germline V gene. The CDR3 has 14 amino acids. The CDR3 nucleotides read TGTGCCAGCAGCAGGGGAGGAGGGTCTCATGGCTACACCTTC. Protein: CASSRGGGSHGYTF.

The CDR3 sequence: CAWSVTQGPGRSPYNEQFF. The CDR3 bases are TGTGCCTGGAGTGTGACGCAAGGCCCCGGGCGGAGCCCCTACAATGAGCAGTTCTTC. The chain has TRBV30 and TRBJ2-1, with no clear D. Looked up from germline, CDR1 is GTSNPN and CDR2 is SVGIG (reference sequence). CDR3 length: 19 residues. The V and J ends lost 0 bases and 2 bases respectively, with 23 bases between them.

The chain couples TRBV7-9 to TRBJ1-2; D remains unclear. The germline gives CDR1 SEHNR, CDR2 FQNEAQ (reference sequence). The CDR3 runs to 14 residues. The V gene lost 0 bases and the J gene lost 0 bases, with 5 bases spanning the gap. CDR3 sequence reads: CASSLAVSNYGYTF. In nucleotides, the CDR3 is TGTGCCAGCAGCTTAGCGGTTTCTAACTATGGCTACACCTTC.

The V call is TRBV5-4, the J call TRBJ2-5; 10 nucleotides line up with TRBD2. Germline V gene lookup returns CDR1 SGHNT and CDR2 YYREEE (reference sequence). The CDR3 is 18 residues long. V lost 0 bases and J lost 0; bases outside the gene matches: 8. The CDR3 region has the DNA TGTGCCAGCAGCTTGGGGGGGAGCGGGAGGGCGTACCAAGAGACCCAGTACTTC. This gives the protein CASSLGGSGRAYQETQYF.

CDR3 coding DNA: TGTGCCAGCAGCAGAAACGTGGGACAGGGCACAGATACGCAGTATTTT. This gives the protein CASSRNVGQGTDTQYF. The rearrangement uses TRBV7-8 and TRBJ2-3, with 8 nucleotides matching TRBD1. Germline-derived CDR1 and CDR2 are SGHVS and FQNEAQ. This CDR3 contains 16 residues. Losses at the gene ends were 5 bases for V and 1 base for J; bases not matched to a gene: 8.

The V and J genes are TRBV7-6 and TRBJ2-3; tentative D call: TRBD1 (6 bases). Trimming took off 5 bases at V and 0 bases at J, with 18 bases between the two ends. CDR1 is SGHVS and CDR2 is FNYEAQ in the germline V gene. The CDR3 runs to 17 residues. CDR3 sequence: CASSQSHRVYSTDTQYF. For the CDR3, the DNA is TGTGCCAGCAGCCAATCCCACAGGGTTTACAGCACAGATACGCAGTATTTT.

This chain links TRBV27 with TRBJ2-7; D gene uncertain. Germline CDR1 MNHEY, CDR2 SMNVEV (reference sequence). The germline V and J ends were trimmed by 4 bases and 2 bases, with 15 bases remaining between them. This CDR3 is built from 15 residues. The CDR3 sequence: CASSSRRTETYEQYF. The CDR3 nucleotides read TGTGCCAGCAGTTCTCGCAGGACCGAGACCTACGAGCAGTACTTC.